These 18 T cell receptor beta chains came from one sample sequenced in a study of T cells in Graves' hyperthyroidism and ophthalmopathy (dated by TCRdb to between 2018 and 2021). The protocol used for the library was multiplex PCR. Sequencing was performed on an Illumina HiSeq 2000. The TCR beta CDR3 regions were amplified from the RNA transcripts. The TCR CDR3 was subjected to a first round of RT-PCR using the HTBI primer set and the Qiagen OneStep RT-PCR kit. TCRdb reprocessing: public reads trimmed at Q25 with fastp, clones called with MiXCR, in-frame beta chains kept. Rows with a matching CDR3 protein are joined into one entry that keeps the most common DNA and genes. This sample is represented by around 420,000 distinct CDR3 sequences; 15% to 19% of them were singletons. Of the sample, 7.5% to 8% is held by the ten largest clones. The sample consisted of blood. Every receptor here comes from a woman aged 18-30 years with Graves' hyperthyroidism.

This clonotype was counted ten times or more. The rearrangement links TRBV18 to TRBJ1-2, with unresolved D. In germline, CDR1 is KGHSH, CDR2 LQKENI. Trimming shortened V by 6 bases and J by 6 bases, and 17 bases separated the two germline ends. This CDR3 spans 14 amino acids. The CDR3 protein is CASSPFPVGHGYTF. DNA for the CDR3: TGTGCCAGCTCCCCATTCCCGGTCGGCCATGGCTACACCTTC. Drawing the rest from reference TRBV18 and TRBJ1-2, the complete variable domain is NAGVMQNPRHLVRRRGQEARLRCSPMKGHSHVYWYRQLPEEGLKFMVYLQKENIIDESGMPKERFSAEFPKEGPSILRIQQVVRGDSAAYFCASSPFPVGHGYTFGSGTRLTVV.

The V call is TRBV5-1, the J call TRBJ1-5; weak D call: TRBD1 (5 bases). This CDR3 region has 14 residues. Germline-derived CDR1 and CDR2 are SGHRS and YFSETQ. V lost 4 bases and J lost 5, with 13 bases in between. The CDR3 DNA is TGCGCCAGCAGCCCGGGGGGGAGTTATCAGCCCCAGCATTTT. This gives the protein CASSPGGSYQPQHF. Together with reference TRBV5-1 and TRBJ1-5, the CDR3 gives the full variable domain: KAGVTQTPRYLIKTRGQQVTLSCSPISGHRSVSWYQQTPGQGLQFLFEYFSETQRNKGNFPGRFSGRQFSNSRSEMNVSTLELGDSALYLCASSPGGSYQPQHFGDGTRLSIL.

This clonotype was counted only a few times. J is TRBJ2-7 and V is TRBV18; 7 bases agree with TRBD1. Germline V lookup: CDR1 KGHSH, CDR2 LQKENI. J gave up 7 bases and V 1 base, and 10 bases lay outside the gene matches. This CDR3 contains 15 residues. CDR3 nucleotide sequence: TGTGCCAGCTCACCACGGATACAGGGGAGACTGGAGCAGTACTTC. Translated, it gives CASSPRIQGRLEQYF.

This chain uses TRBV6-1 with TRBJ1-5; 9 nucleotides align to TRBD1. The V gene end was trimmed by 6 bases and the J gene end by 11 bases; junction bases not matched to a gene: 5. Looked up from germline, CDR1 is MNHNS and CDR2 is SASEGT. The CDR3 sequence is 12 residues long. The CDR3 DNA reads TGTGCCAGCAGCGGGACAGGGATTGCCCAGCATTTT. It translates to CASSGTGIAQHF.

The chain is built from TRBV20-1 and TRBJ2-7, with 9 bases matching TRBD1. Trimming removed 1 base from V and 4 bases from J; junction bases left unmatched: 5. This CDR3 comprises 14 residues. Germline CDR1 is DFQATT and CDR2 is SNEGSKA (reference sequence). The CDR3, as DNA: TGCAGTGCTAGAGCCGGGACAGGGTATTACGAGCAGTACTTC. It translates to CSARAGTGYYEQYF.

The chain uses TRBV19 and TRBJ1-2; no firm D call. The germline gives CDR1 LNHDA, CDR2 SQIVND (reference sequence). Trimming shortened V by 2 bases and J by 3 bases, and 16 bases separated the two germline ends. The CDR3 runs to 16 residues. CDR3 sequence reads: CASSIRSGLGDYGYTF. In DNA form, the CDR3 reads TGTGCCAGTAGTATACGTTCGGGGTTGGGTGACTATGGCTACACCTTC.

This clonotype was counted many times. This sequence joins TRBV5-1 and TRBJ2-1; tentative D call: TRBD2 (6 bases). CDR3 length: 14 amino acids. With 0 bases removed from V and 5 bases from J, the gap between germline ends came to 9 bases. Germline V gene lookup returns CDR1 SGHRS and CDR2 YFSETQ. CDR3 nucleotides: TGCGCCAGCAGCTTGGGCCGGGAGAACAATGAGCAGTTCTTC. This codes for CASSLGRENNEQFF.

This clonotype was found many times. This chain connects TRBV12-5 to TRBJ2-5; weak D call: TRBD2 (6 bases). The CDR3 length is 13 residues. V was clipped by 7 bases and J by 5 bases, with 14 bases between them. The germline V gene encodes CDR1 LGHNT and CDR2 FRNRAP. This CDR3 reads CASAPTGGETQYF. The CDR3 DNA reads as TGTGCTAGTGCCCCCACCGGAGGGGAGACCCAGTACTTC.

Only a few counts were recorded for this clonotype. The CDR3 nucleotides read TGTGCCAGCAGCCTCCGCCAGACTAGCGGGGGGGCAACAGATACGCAGTATTTT. As protein: CASSLRQTSGGATDTQYF. The rearrangement links TRBV9 to TRBJ2-3, with 14 positions matching TRBD2. The germline V gene has CDR1 SGDLS and CDR2 YYNGEE. The CDR3 covers 18 residues. Trimming at V came to 4 bases and at J to 3 bases, leaving 10 bases not matched to a gene.

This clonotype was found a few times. Here the CDR3 reads CASSGESPANYGYTF. DNA of the CDR3: TGTGCCAGCAGTGGGGAGAGCCCAGCTAACTATGGCTACACCTTC. This chain links TRBV7-9 with TRBJ1-2; no reliable D call. Germline loops: CDR1 SEHNR, CDR2 FQNEAQ (reference sequence). CDR3 size: 15 residues. Trimming pared 6 bases from V and 0 bases from J, leaving 14 bases between.

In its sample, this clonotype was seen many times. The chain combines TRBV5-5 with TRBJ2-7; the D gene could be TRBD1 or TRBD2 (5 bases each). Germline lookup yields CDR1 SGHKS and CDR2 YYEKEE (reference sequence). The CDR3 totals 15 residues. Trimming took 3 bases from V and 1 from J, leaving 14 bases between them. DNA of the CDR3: TGTGCCAGCAGCTGGGTCCGGGACCCATCCTACGAGCAGTACTTC. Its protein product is CASSWVRDPSYEQYF. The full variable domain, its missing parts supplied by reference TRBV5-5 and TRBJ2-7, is DAGVTQSPTHLIKTRGQQVTLRCSPISGHKSVSWYQQVLGQGPQFIFQYYEKEERGRGNFPDRFSARQFPNYSSELNVNALLLGDSALYLCASSWVRDPSYEQYFGPGTRLTVT.

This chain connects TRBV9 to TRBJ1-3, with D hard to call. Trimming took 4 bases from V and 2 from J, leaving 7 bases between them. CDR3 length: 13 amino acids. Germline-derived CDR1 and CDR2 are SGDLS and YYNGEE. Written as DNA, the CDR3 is TGTGCCAGCAGCCAGGACCCTGGAAACACCATATATTTT. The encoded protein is CASSQDPGNTIYF. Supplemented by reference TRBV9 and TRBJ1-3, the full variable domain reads DSGVTQTPKHLITATGQRVTLRCSPRSGDLSVYWYQQSLDQGLQFLIQYYNGEERAKGNILERFSAQQFPDLHSELNLSSLELGDSALYFCASSQDPGNTIYFGEGSWLTVV.

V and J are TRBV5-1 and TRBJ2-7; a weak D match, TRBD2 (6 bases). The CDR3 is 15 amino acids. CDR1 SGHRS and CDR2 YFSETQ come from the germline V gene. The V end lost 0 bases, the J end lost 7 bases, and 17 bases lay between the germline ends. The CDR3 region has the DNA TGCGCCAGCAGCTTGGGGTTAGGAGGGGTGAATGAGCAGTACTTC. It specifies CASSLGLGGVNEQYF.

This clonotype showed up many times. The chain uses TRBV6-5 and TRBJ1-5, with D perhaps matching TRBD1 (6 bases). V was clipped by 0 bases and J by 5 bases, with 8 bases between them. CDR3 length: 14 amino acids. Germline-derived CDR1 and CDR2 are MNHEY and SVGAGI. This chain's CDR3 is CASSYSSGDQPQHF. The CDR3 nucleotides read TGTGCCAGCAGTTACTCATCAGGGGATCAGCCCCAGCATTTT.

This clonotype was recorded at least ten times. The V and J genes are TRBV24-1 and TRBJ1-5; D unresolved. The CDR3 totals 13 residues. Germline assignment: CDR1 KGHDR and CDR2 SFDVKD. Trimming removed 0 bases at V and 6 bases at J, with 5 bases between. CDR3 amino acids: CATSDLHSQPQHF. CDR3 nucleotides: TGTGCCACCAGTGATTTGCACAGTCAGCCCCAGCATTTT.

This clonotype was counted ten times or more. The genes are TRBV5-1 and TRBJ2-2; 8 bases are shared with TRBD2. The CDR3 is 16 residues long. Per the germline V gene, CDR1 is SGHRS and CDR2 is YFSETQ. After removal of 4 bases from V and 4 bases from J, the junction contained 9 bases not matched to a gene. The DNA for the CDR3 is TGCGCCAGCAGCCCATTGGTAGCGGGGAGCACCGGGGAGCTGTTTTTT. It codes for CASSPLVAGSTGELFF.

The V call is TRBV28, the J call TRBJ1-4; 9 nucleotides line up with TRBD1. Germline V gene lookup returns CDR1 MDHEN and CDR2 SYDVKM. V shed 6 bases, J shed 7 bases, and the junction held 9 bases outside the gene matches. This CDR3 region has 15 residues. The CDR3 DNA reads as TGTGCCAGCAGCCAGTCGACAGGGGGGATTGAAAAACTGTTTTTT. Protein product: CASSQSTGGIEKLFF.

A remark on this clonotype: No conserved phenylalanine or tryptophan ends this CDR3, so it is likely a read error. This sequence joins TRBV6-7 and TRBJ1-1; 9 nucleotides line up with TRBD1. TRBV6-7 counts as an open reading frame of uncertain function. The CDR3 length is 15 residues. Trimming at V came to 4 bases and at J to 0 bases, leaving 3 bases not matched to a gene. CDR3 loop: CASSSRQGVNTEAFS. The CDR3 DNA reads TGTGCCAGCAGTTCCAGACAGGGGGTGAACACTGAAGCTTTCTCT.